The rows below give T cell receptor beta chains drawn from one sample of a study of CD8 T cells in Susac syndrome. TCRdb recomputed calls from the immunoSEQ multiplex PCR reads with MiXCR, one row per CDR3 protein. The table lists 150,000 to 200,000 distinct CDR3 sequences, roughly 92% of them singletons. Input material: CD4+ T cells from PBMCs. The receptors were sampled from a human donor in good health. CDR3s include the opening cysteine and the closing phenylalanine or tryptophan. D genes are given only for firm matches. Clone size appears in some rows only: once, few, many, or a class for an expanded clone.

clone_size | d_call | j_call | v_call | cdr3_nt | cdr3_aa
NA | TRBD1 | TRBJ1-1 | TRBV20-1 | TGCAGTGCTAGTTCCGACAGGGGGGCTGAAGCTTTCTTT | CSASSDRGAEAFF
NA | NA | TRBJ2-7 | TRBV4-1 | TGCGCCAGCAGCCACGCAACGGAGGGAGCCCAGACCTACGAGCAGTACTTC | CASSHATEGAQTYEQYF
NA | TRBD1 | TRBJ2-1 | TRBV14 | TGTGCCAGCAGCTCAGACACAGGGGTAGCGTATGAGCAGTTCTTC | CASSSDTGVAYEQFF
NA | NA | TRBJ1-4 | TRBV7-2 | TGTGCCAGCAGCCCGGACGGGACACGAGGTGGAAAACTGTTTTTT | CASSPDGTRGGKLFF
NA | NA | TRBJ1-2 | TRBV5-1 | TGCGCCAGCAGCTTAACCTTGACGGGAAACTATGGCTACACCTTC | CASSLTLTGNYGYTF
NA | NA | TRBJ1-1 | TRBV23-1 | TGCGCCAGCAGTCAATCGAGCGTGCAGTTCCCCAGCCCGATGAACACTGAAGCTTTCTTT | CASSQSSVQFPSPMNTEAFF
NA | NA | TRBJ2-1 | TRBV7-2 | TGTGCCAGCAGGGGGGGCGGAAAGAACAATGAGCAGTTCTTC | CASRGGGKNNEQFF
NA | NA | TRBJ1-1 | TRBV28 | TGTGCCAGCAGTTTAAGCGGGGCCGCTGAAGCTTTCTTT | CASSLSGAAEAFF
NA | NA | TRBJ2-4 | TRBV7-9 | TGTGCCAGCAGTCCCGGGACAACGAACATTCAGTACTTC | CASSPGTTNIQYF
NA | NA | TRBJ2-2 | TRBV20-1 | TGCAGTGCTAGAGATCTGACACTCCTAAACACCGGGGAGCTGTTTTTT | CSARDLTLLNTGELFF
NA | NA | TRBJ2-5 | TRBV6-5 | TGTGCCACCGGAAGGGAGACCCAGTACTTC | CATGRETQYF
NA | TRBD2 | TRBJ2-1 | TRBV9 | TGTGCCAGCAGCGCCACGTCCACCGAGCGGGAGCGGTTCTTC | CASSATSTERERFF
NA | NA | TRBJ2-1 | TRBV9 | TGTGCCAGCAGCGTAGCTACTTTCAACAATGAGCAGTTCTTC | CASSVATFNNEQFF
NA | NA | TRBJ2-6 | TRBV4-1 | TGCGCCAGCAGCAAGAGAGGAAAAGTTGAGGGATCTGGGGCCAACGTCCTGACTTTC | CASSKRGKVEGSGANVLTF
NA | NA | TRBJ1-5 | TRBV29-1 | TGCAGCGTTGAAGATTGGGGAGGCCAGCCCCAGCATTTT | CSVEDWGGQPQHF
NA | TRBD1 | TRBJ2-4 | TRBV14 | TGTGCCAGCAGCCCGGGACAGCGCGACTTCGTAGCCAAAAACATTCAGTACTTC | CASSPGQRDFVAKNIQYF
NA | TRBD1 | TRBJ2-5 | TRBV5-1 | TGCGCCAGCAGCCAACCGACAGGGGTCCAAGAGACCCAGTACTTC | CASSQPTGVQETQYF
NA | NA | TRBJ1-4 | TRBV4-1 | TGCGCCAGCAGTCCTCCTTCGGGACATATATGGGCTAATGAAAAACTGTTTTTT | CASSPPSGHIWANEKLFF
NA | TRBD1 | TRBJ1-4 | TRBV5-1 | TGCGCCAGCAGCTTGGCGGGACAGGGGGCGGAAAAACTGTTTTTT | CASSLAGQGAEKLFF
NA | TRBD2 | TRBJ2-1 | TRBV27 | TGTGCCAGCAGTACGGAGCGGGGGATCCACAATGAGCAGTTCTTC | CASSTERGIHNEQFF
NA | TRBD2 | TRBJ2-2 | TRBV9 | TGTGCCAGCAGCGTAAAAGCGGGGGGGCCGAAAGACACCGGGGAGCTGTTTTTT | CASSVKAGGPKDTGELFF
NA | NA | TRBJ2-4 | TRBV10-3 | TGTGCCAGCGCAGAGGACCTAGCCAAAAACATTCAGTACTTC | CASAEDLAKNIQYF
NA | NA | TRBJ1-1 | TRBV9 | TGTGCCAGCAGCGCCCGTAATCGGTCGGGTTCCAACACTGAAGCTTTCTTT | CASSARNRSGSNTEAFF
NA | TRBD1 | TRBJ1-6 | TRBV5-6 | TGTGCCAGCAGCTTCCGCTTGACAGGGTTTGGAAATTCACCCCTCCACTTT | CASSFRLTGFGNSPLHF
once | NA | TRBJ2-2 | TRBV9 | TGTGCCAGCAGCGTAGCAGGCGGCGCGAACACCGGGGAGCTGTTTTTT | CASSVAGGANTGELFF
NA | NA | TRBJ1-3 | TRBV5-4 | TGTGCCAGCAGCTTGCCGGATAACTCTGGAAACACCATATATTTT | CASSLPDNSGNTIYF
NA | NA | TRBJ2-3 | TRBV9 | TGTGCCAGCACCCAACAAGAATGGGGAAGAACAGATACGCAGTATTTT | CASTQQEWGRTDTQYF
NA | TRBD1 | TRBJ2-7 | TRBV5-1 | TGCGCCAGCAGCGGACAGGTTTTGTTCCCCTACGAGCAGTACTTC | CASSGQVLFPYEQYF
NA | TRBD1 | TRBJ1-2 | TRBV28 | TGTGCCAGCAGTTTCGCCGAAACACAGGGGGCTGTAAGTGGCTACACCTTC | CASSFAETQGAVSGYTF
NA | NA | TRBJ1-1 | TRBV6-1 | TGTGCCAGCATCGCCCGTGAAGCTTTCTTT | CASIAREAFF
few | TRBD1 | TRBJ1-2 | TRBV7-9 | TGTGCCAGCGGGACAGCAGCATCCTATGGCTACACCTTC | CASGTAASYGYTF
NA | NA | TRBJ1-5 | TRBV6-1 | TGTGCCAGCAGCAAGGGAGGGGGGGTATATAGCAATCAGCCCCAGCATTTT | CASSKGGGVYSNQPQHF
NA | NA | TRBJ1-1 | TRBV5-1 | TGCGCCAGCACAGGGCACACTGAAGCTTTCTTT | CASTGHTEAFF
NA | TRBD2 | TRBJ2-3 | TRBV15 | TGTGCCACCAGCAGAGAGCCGCGGGGGGGTATCGCAGATACGCAGTATTTT | CATSREPRGGIADTQYF
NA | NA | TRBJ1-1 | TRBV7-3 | TGTGCCAGCAGCTTAACAGGGGTTAGTGAAGCTTTCTTT | CASSLTGVSEAFF
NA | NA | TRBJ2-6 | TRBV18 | TGTGCCAGCTCACAGACGAAAAACTCTGGGGCCAACGTCCTGACTTTC | CASSQTKNSGANVLTF